The 28 T cell receptor beta chains presented below share a single source sample, sequenced in a study of shared clonotypes between healthy human individuals. Assay: immunoSEQ multiplex PCR; the TCRdb copy retains only in-frame clones and omits some. Altogether around 1.9 million clones are present, just over 90% being singletons, with the ten largest covering 1.7%. Naivety among CD8 cells was defined by CD45RO negativity and positive CCR7 selection, thereby excluding terminally differentiated effector memory CD45RA+ cells. The sequenced material came from naive CD8+ T cells from PBMCs. The receptor source for this set is a young man in good health. Some clones in this sample may be carry-over from other donors' samples.

The chain combines TRBV2 with TRBJ2-1, with TRBD2 matching over 11 bases. This CDR3 spans 16 amino acids. V lost 1 base to trimming and J lost 9 bases; unmatched junction nucleotides: 8. CDR1 and CDR2 from the germline V gene are SNHLY and FYNNEI. The CDR3 loop is CASSEGGLAGLVEQFF. The CDR3 DNA reads as TGTGCCAGCAGTGAAGGTGGACTAGCGGGTTTGGTTGAGCAGTTCTTC.

The V and J genes are TRBV15 and TRBJ2-6; D gene ambiguous. V shed 1 base and J shed 0 bases, with 10 bases lying between them. The CDR3 spans 17 residues. Per germline, CDR1 LNHNV and CDR2 YYDKDF (reference sequence). Here the CDR3 reads CATSRVPQDSGANVLTF. CDR3 DNA sequence: TGTGCCACCAGCAGAGTACCGCAGGACTCTGGGGCCAACGTCCTGACTTTC.

The rearrangement links TRBV19 to TRBJ1-4; 12 bases map to TRBD1. With 2 bases clipped from V and 3 bases from J, the junction kept 7 bases outside the gene matches. This CDR3 comprises 18 residues. Germline V gene lookup returns CDR1 LNHDA and CDR2 SQIVND (reference sequence). CDR3 DNA: TGTGCCAGTAGTATAACACCGGGACAGGGGGCGGCTAATGAAAAACTGTTTTTT. This encodes CASSITPGQGAANEKLFF.

The rearrangement links TRBV27 to TRBJ1-4; weak D call: TRBD1 (6 bases). V gave up 4 bases and J gave up 8 bases, with 26 bases separating them. Germline V gene data show CDR1 as MNHEY and CDR2 as SMNVEV (reference sequence). The CDR3 runs 18 residues. The CDR3 DNA reads as TGTGCCAGCAGTTCGGGTCGGGGGCTGGGCTCCCTTTACGAAAAACTGTTTTTT. This translates into CASSSGRGLGSLYEKLFF.

This rearrangement joins TRBV15 to TRBJ1-1, with TRBD1 matching over 10 bases. Trimming took 3 bases from V and 1 from J; bases not matched to a gene: 2. This CDR3 spans 15 amino acids. The germline V gene encodes CDR1 LNHNV and CDR2 YYDKDF (reference sequence). CDR3 coding DNA: TGTGCCACCAGCAGTCGGGACAGGGGGAACACTGAAGCTTTCTTT. This translates into CATSSRDRGNTEAFF.

V is TRBV6-1 and J is TRBJ2-2; 7 nucleotides line up with TRBD1. The V gene's germline CDR1 is MNHNS and CDR2 SASEGT. The junction had 7 bases not matched to a gene; V was cut back by 3 bases and J by 3 bases. The CDR3 totals 16 residues. The CDR3 nucleotides read TGTGCCAGCAGTGATGAGGACAGGATTTACACCGGGGAGCTGTTTTTT. The encoded protein is CASSDEDRIYTGELFF.

Details on this clone: The same CDR3 arises from other DNA sequences in this sample as well. The chain carries TRBV9 and TRBJ2-3; D is possibly TRBD2 (6 bases). Deletions cut 0 bases from V and 0 bases from J, with 8 bases between. Germline CDR1 is SGDLS and CDR2 is YYNGEE. The length of the CDR3 is 15 residues. CDR3 residues: CASSVAGRSTDTQYF. The CDR3 coding sequence is TGTGCCAGCAGCGTAGCGGGGAGGAGCACAGATACGCAGTATTTT. The entire variable domain, with the rest obtained from reference TRBV9 and TRBJ2-3, is as follows: DSGVTQTPKHLITATGQRVTLRCSPRSGDLSVYWYQQSLDQGLQFLIQYYNGEERAKGNILERFSAQQFPDLHSELNLSSLELGDSALYFCASSVAGRSTDTQYFGPGTRLTVL.

Comment on this clone: This CDR3 is also generated by other DNA sequences in the sample. This chain links TRBV2 with TRBJ2-7; 7 bases agree with TRBD1. The CDR3 covers 13 residues. The V and J ends lost 8 bases and 0 bases, in that order; junction bases with no gene match: 4. Germline values: CDR1 SNHLY, CDR2 FYNNEI. CDR3 protein: CASSDRRSYEQYF. DNA for the CDR3: TGTGCCAGCTCGGACAGGCGCTCCTACGAGCAGTACTTC.

The chain is built from TRBV10-2 and TRBJ2-7, with 7 bases aligning to TRBD1. The CDR3 consists of 12 residues. Trimming at V came to 5 bases and at J to 6 bases, leaving 4 bases not matched to a gene. The germline gives CDR1 WSHSY, CDR2 SAAADI. The CDR3 reads CASSTGVSEQYF. As DNA, the CDR3 is TGCGCCAGCAGTACAGGGGTTTCCGAGCAGTACTTC.

The rearrangement joins TRBV19 to TRBJ2-6; 7 bases are shared with TRBD1. The germline V gene has CDR1 LNHDA and CDR2 SQIVND (reference sequence). CDR3 length equals 19 residues. V trimming: 5 bases; J trimming: 1 base; junction bases outside the gene matches: 14. CDR3 in amino acids: CASSAPRQGPRSGANVLTF. For the CDR3, the DNA is TGTGCCAGTAGTGCACCGAGACAGGGTCCCCGGTCTGGGGCCAACGTCCTGACTTTC.

Note on this clone: This same CDR3 is encoded by further DNA sequences in the sample. This sequence joins TRBV5-1 and TRBJ2-7, with unresolved D. Germline CDR1 is SGHRS and CDR2 is YFSETQ. CDR3 length: 12 residues. V was pared by 0 bases and J by 5 bases, with 6 bases between. The CDR3 here is CASSLGRNEQYF. The CDR3 DNA reads TGCGCCAGCAGCTTGGGCCGAAACGAGCAGTACTTC.

The CDR3, as DNA: TGTGCCACCATCGGGCGGGAGCCCGACAATGAGCAGTTCTTC. This codes for CATIGREPDNEQFF. The chain carries TRBV15 and TRBJ2-1, with 7 bases matching TRBD2. The CDR3 covers 14 residues. V trimming: 7 bases; J trimming: 5 bases; junction bases outside the gene matches: 8. Per the germline V gene, CDR1 is LNHNV and CDR2 is YYDKDF (reference sequence).

The gene calls are TRBV30 and TRBJ2-7; D may be TRBD1 (5 bases). The CDR3 loop spans 12 amino acids. The V end was cut by 3 bases, the J end by 5 bases, with 11 bases between. Germline V lookup: CDR1 GTSNPN, CDR2 SVGIG (reference sequence). The CDR3 nucleotides read TGTGCCTGGAGAGGGGCCACGAACGAGCAGTACTTC. Residues: CAWRGATNEQYF.

The V and J genes are TRBV27 and TRBJ2-1, with 9 positions matching TRBD1. Germline assignment: CDR1 MNHEY and CDR2 SMNVEV (reference sequence). Unmatched junction bases numbered 6, after V lost 2 bases and J lost 4 bases. CDR3 size: 16 residues. In DNA, the CDR3 is TGTGCCAGCAGTTTACCCGGGACAGGGATATACAATGAGCAGTTCTTC. This translates into CASSLPGTGIYNEQFF.

This clone was counted a single time. The chain combines TRBV10-2 with TRBJ2-7; TRBD2 agrees at 9 bases. The CDR3 loop spans 15 amino acids. V shed 3 bases and J 7 bases; nucleotides not matched to a gene: 10. Germline V gives CDR1 WSHSY, CDR2 SAAADI. In DNA form, the CDR3 reads TGCGCCAGCAGTGAAGGGCTAGCGGGATACCTGGAGCAGTACTTC. This gives the protein CASSEGLAGYLEQYF.

The V and J genes are TRBV7-8 and TRBJ1-1, with a weak D call TRBD1 (5 bases). Germline loops: CDR1 SGHVS, CDR2 FQNEAQ. This CDR3 spans 15 amino acids. The V gene lost 1 base and the J gene lost 0 bases, with 9 bases spanning the gap. The CDR3 loop reads CASSLVDSMNTEAFF. In DNA form, the CDR3 reads TGTGCCAGCAGCTTAGTAGACAGCATGAACACTGAAGCTTTCTTT. The entire variable domain, with the rest obtained from reference TRBV7-8 and TRBJ1-1, is as follows: GAGVSQSPRYKVAKRGQDVALRCDPISGHVSLFWYQQALGQGPEFLTYFQNEAQLDKSGLPSDRFFAERPEGSVSTLKIQRTQQEDSAVYLCASSLVDSMNTEAFFGQGTRLTVV.

The chain couples TRBV19 to TRBJ1-4, with 8 bases aligning to TRBD1. The length of the CDR3 is 14 residues. V lost 4 bases and J lost 7; bases outside the gene matches: 5. CDR1 is LNHDA and CDR2 is SQIVND in the germline V gene (reference sequence). DNA of the CDR3: TGTGCCAGTAGTACCGGACAGGGTGGTGAAAAACTGTTTTTT. Encoded protein: CASSTGQGGEKLFF.

CDR3 protein: CASSSQGHYQETQYF. The CDR3 bases are TGTGCCAGCAGTTCCCAGGGTCATTACCAAGAGACCCAGTACTTC. The chain is built from TRBV28 and TRBJ2-5; D possibly corresponds to TRBD1 (5 bases). Germline CDR1 MDHEN, CDR2 SYDVKM. This CDR3 is 15 amino acids long. V was trimmed by 4 bases and J by 0 bases, leaving 12 bases between them.

V gene TRBV5-1 combines with J gene TRBJ2-7; D might be TRBD2 (6 bases). Trimming removed 2 bases from V and 5 bases from J, with 17 bases in between. The CDR3 is 15 amino acids. Germline V gene lookup returns CDR1 SGHRS and CDR2 YFSETQ. Written as DNA, the CDR3 is TGCGCCAGCAGCTTTGTGGACGGGAGCGCCGACGAGCAGTACTTC. Its protein is CASSFVDGSADEQYF.

The CDR3 coding sequence is TGTGCCAGCAGCATAGGACAGATAAACACCGGGGAGCTGTTTTTT. Translation gives CASSIGQINTGELFF. The gene calls are TRBV5-6 and TRBJ2-2; D may be TRBD1 (6 bases). Trimming took off 4 bases at V and 2 bases at J, with 12 bases between the two ends. The CDR3 is 15 amino acids. The V gene's germline CDR1 is SGHDT and CDR2 YYEEEE.

The rearrangement uses TRBV7-9 and TRBJ2-7; 9 nucleotides align to TRBD1. CDR1 and CDR2 (germline): SEHNR, FQNEAQ (reference sequence). J lost 2 bases, V lost 1 base, and 3 bases had no gene match. The CDR3 length is 15 residues. Here the CDR3 reads CASSLGGQGAYEQYF. The CDR3 bases are TGTGCCAGCAGCTTAGGGGGACAGGGAGCCTACGAGCAGTACTTC.

CDR3 sequence reads: CASSVLAGVSTGELFF. The CDR3 bases are TGTGCCAGCAGTGTCCTAGCGGGAGTATCCACCGGGGAGCTGTTTTTT. The chain couples TRBV6-4 to TRBJ2-2; 10 nucleotides agree with TRBD2. V shed 4 bases and J 4 bases; nucleotides not matched to a gene: 6. The CDR3 sequence is 16 residues long. CDR1 MRHNA and CDR2 SNTAGT come from the germline V gene.

The chain has TRBV5-1 and TRBJ1-2; 7 bases are a match to TRBD1. Germline assignment: CDR1 SGHRS and CDR2 YFSETQ. V shed 4 bases, J shed 6 bases, and the junction held 6 bases outside the gene matches. The CDR3 is 13 residues long. The CDR3 region is CASSPPTGNGYTF. CDR3 nucleotides: TGCGCCAGCAGCCCTCCGACAGGGAATGGCTACACCTTC.

This clone was recorded a few times. The chain joins TRBV7-3 to TRBJ1-1, with D hard to call. V lost 1 base and J 2 bases, leaving 11 bases between the germline ends. CDR1 and CDR2 from the germline V gene are SGHTA and FQGTGA. This CDR3 is built from 15 residues. The CDR3 sequence is CASSLMREPNTEAFF. The CDR3 DNA is TGTGCCAGCAGCTTAATGAGGGAACCCAACACTGAAGCTTTCTTT.

The V and J genes are TRBV11-2 and TRBJ2-7; D is perhaps TRBD2 (6 bases). The CDR3 is 15 amino acids. CDR1 is SGHAT and CDR2 is FQNNGV in the germline V gene. Trimming took 4 bases from V and 4 from J, leaving 17 bases between them. CDR3 bases: TGTGCCAGCAGCTCACCGGGACTTACCGAATACGAGCAGTACTTC. Protein sequence: CASSSPGLTEYEQYF.

The chain combines TRBV11-3 with TRBJ1-1; D gene uncertain. V was shortened by 4 bases and J by 1 base, with 7 bases between the two germline ends. The V gene's germline CDR1 is SGHNT and CDR2 YENEEA. This CDR3 is 13 amino acids long. The CDR3 loop reads CASSYVANTEAFF. CDR3 nucleotide sequence: TGTGCCAGCAGCTATGTCGCGAACACTGAAGCTTTCTTT.

V gene TRBV11-2 combines with J gene TRBJ2-1; the D is unclear. Germline V gene sequence: CDR1 SGHAT, CDR2 FQNNGV. The CDR3 contains 12 residues. V was clipped by 1 base and J by 8 bases, with 6 bases between them. In DNA form, the CDR3 reads TGTGCCAGCAGCTTAGCAGGTCATGAGCAGTTCTTC. Translating gives CASSLAGHEQFF. The entire variable domain, with the rest obtained from reference TRBV11-2 and TRBJ2-1, is as follows: EAGVAQSPRYKIIEKRQSVAFWCNPISGHATLYWYQQILGQGPKLLIQFQNNGVVDDSQLPKDRFSAERLKGVDSTLKIQPAKLEDSAVYLCASSLAGHEQFFGPGTRLTVL.

V and J are TRBV28 and TRBJ2-3; D is uncertain. The CDR3 totals 16 residues. V lost 6 bases and J lost 2, with 18 bases in between. Germline CDR1 and CDR2: MDHEN and SYDVKM. CDR3 sequence reads: CASSPSSAVFTDTQYF. CDR3 DNA sequence: TGTGCCAGCAGCCCATCCTCCGCGGTTTTCACAGATACGCAGTATTTT.